A selection of T cell receptor beta chains follows, all from one sample in a study of T cell responses to AZD1222 COVID-19 vaccine. Sequencing used immunoSEQ multiplex PCR; TCRdb keeps in-frame clones, though not all of them. The sample has 110,000 to 150,000 clones, around 90% seen once. The specimen was peripheral blood, collected on day 0 of AZD1222 vaccination. These receptor sequences come from an adult in good health. The CDR3 runs from the conserved cysteine through the conserved F or W. The D gene is left open where the match is weak.

cdr3_nt: TGTGCCAGCAGTGAAATTTACGAGCAGTACTTC
cdr3_aa: CASSEIYEQYF
d_call: NA
j_call: TRBJ2-7
v_call: TRBV2

cdr3_nt: TGTGCCAGCAGCATTGGACAGTACCGGTCTGGGGATACGCAGTATTTT
cdr3_aa: CASSIGQYRSGDTQYF
d_call: NA
j_call: TRBJ2-3
v_call: TRBV7-2

cdr3_nt: TGTGCCAGCAGCGCCACCATCCCGGGACAGGGGGCAACTAATGAAAAACTGTTTTTT
cdr3_aa: CASSATIPGQGATNEKLFF
d_call: TRBD1
j_call: TRBJ1-4
v_call: TRBV9

cdr3_nt: TGTGCCAGCAGCTTAGCCGGGCGTGGTGGGTCACCCCTCCACTTT
cdr3_aa: CASSLAGRGGSPLHF
d_call: NA
j_call: TRBJ1-6
v_call: TRBV7-8

cdr3_nt: TGCGCCAGCAGCCCAGGGGGCGTCGGCTCTGGGGCCAACGTCCTGACTTTC
cdr3_aa: CASSPGGVGSGANVLTF
d_call: TRBD1
j_call: TRBJ2-6
v_call: TRBV5-1

cdr3_nt: TGTGCCAGCAGCTTGGCCACTCGGGGGAGGGCCAATGAGCAGTTCTTC
cdr3_aa: CASSLATRGRANEQFF
d_call: TRBD2
j_call: TRBJ2-1
v_call: TRBV5-4

cdr3_nt: TGTGCCAGCAGCTTTCCTCGACAGGAGCTTGGCTACACCTTC
cdr3_aa: CASSFPRQELGYTF
d_call: NA
j_call: TRBJ1-2
v_call: TRBV7-9

cdr3_nt: TGTGCCAGCAGAGGGACTAGCACAGATACGCAGTATTTT
cdr3_aa: CASRGTSTDTQYF
d_call: NA
j_call: TRBJ2-3
v_call: TRBV3-1/TRBV3-2

cdr3_nt: TGCAGTGCTATCGAGGGGCGGACCCAGTACTTC
cdr3_aa: CSAIEGRTQYF
d_call: NA
j_call: TRBJ2-5
v_call: TRBV20-1

cdr3_nt: TGTGCCAGCAGCTTGGCGACTAGCGCTCAAGGGGGGACCCAGTACTTC
cdr3_aa: CASSLATSAQGGTQYF
d_call: TRBD2
j_call: TRBJ2-5
v_call: TRBV5-6

cdr3_nt: TGTGCCAGCAGCCCTCCCTACCTAAATCAGCCCCAGCATTTT
cdr3_aa: CASSPPYLNQPQHF
d_call: NA
j_call: TRBJ1-5
v_call: TRBV28

cdr3_nt: TGTGCCAGCAGCCAGTCGAGACCCAGTGGATCACCCCTCCACTTT
cdr3_aa: CASSQSRPSGSPLHF
d_call: NA
j_call: TRBJ1-6
v_call: TRBV16

cdr3_nt: TGTGCCAGTAGTATCGGGACAGCCTCTACCTACGAGCAGTACTTC
cdr3_aa: CASSIGTASTYEQYF
d_call: TRBD1
j_call: TRBJ2-7
v_call: TRBV19

cdr3_nt: TGTGCCAGCGGATGGGGGTTGCGGGAAAAACTGTTTTTT
cdr3_aa: CASGWGLREKLFF
d_call: NA
j_call: TRBJ1-4
v_call: TRBV28

cdr3_nt: TGTGCCAGTAGCCCACAAGGGAGGAATGAAAAACTGTTTTTT
cdr3_aa: CASSPQGRNEKLFF
d_call: NA
j_call: TRBJ1-4
v_call: TRBV19

cdr3_nt: TGTGCCAGCAGTCGTAGCGGGATGGAGACCCAGTACTTC
cdr3_aa: CASSRSGMETQYF
d_call: TRBD2
j_call: TRBJ2-5
v_call: TRBV12-3/TRBV12-4

cdr3_nt: TGTGCCAGCAGCTTAAGGCACCAAGCTAACTATGGCTACACCTTC
cdr3_aa: CASSLRHQANYGYTF
d_call: NA
j_call: TRBJ1-2
v_call: TRBV11-2